This passage covers 23 T cell receptor beta chains from one sample sequenced in a study of blood T cell repertoires in COVID-19. Sequenced by immunoSEQ multiplex PCR; TCRdb stores in-frame clones only, minus some. The sample shows roughly 250,000 clones, approximately 85% of them seen only once. The sample was peripheral blood. Receptors were obtained from a man over 45 with acute or convalescent COVID-19.

The chain links TRBV7-8 to TRBJ1-5, with D possibly being TRBD1 (5 bases). Germline lookup yields CDR1 SGHVS and CDR2 FQNEAQ. V was trimmed by 3 bases and J by 6 bases, leaving 18 bases between them. CDR3 length: 16 amino acids. The DNA for the CDR3 is TGTGCCAGCAGCTTGACGGGACTCCTACCCGGTCAGCCCCAGCATTTT. Translating gives CASSLTGLLPGQPQHF. Full variable domain (missing parts from reference TRBV7-8 and TRBJ1-5): GAGVSQSPRYKVAKRGQDVALRCDPISGHVSLFWYQQALGQGPEFLTYFQNEAQLDKSGLPSDRFFAERPEGSVSTLKIQRTQQEDSAVYLCASSLTGLLPGQPQHFGDGTRLSIL.

V is TRBV10-1 and J is TRBJ2-4; 7 positions agree with TRBD2. Germline V gene sequence: CDR1 WNHNN, CDR2 SYGVQD (reference sequence). The CDR3 is 15 residues long. J gave up 4 bases and V 0 bases, and 3 bases lay outside the gene matches. CDR3 bases: TGCGCCAGCAGTGAGTCAGCGGGACGGAAAAACATTCAGTACTTC. This sequence encodes CASSESAGRKNIQYF.

Only a few counts were recorded for this clone. The gene calls are TRBV27 and TRBJ1-2; TRBD1 matches at 9 bases. The ends lost 2 bases at V and 3 bases at J; junction bases unmatched: 13. This CDR3 has 18 residues. Germline CDR1 reads MNHEY; CDR2 reads SMNVEV (reference sequence). CDR3 sequence: CASSLLRDRERSDYGYTF. Written as DNA, the CDR3 is TGTGCCAGCAGTTTACTCCGGGACAGGGAAAGGAGCGACTATGGCTACACCTTC.

At least ten counts were recorded for this clone. The chain employs TRBV5-1 and TRBJ2-7, with TRBD2 identical over 7 bases. Germline values: CDR1 SGHRS, CDR2 YFSETQ. The CDR3 sequence is 16 residues long. Unmatched junction bases numbered 11, after V lost 4 bases and J lost 1 base. This chain's CDR3 is CASSLRGGSRSYEQYF. For the CDR3, the DNA is TGCGCCAGCAGCCTCCGGGGCGGGAGTAGATCCTACGAGCAGTACTTC.

V and J are TRBV11-2 and TRBJ2-5, with D maybe TRBD2 (7 bases). Germline CDR1 is SGHAT and CDR2 is FQNNGV. With 8 bases removed from V and 5 bases from J, the gap between germline ends came to 21 bases. The CDR3 runs 15 residues. In DNA form, the CDR3 reads TGTGCCAGCGGCCCTGGCGGGGGCTGGAGGGAGACCCAGTACTTC. This sequence encodes CASGPGGGWRETQYF.

V and J are TRBV7-9 and TRBJ1-1; 8 nucleotides align to TRBD1. V was clipped by 1 base and J by 0 bases; unmatched bases: 1. Per germline, CDR1 SEHNR and CDR2 FQNEAQ (reference sequence). This CDR3 is built from 15 residues. CDR3 sequence reads: CASSLGQGLNTEAFF. CDR3 nucleotides: TGTGCCAGCAGCTTAGGACAGGGGTTGAACACTGAAGCTTTCTTT.

The chain uses TRBV13 and TRBJ1-5; D call uncertain. Looked up from germline, CDR1 is PRHDT and CDR2 is FYEKMQ (reference sequence). V lost 6 bases and J 6 bases, leaving 9 bases between the germline ends. This CDR3 is built from 12 residues. In DNA, the CDR3 is TGTGCCAGCAGTTACGAGGGTCAGCCCCAGCATTTT. As protein: CASSYEGQPQHF. The full variable domain, in which reference TRBV13 and TRBJ1-5 provide the parts outside the CDR3, is AAGVIQSPRHLIKEKRETATLKCYPIPRHDTVYWYQQGPGQDPQFLISFYEKMQSDKGSIPDRFSAQQFSDYHSELNMSSLELGDSALYFCASSYEGQPQHFGDGTRLSIL.

This rearrangement joins TRBV5-4 to TRBJ1-6, with 7 bases aligning to TRBD1. After removal of 4 bases from V and 0 bases from J, the junction contained 1 base not matched to a gene. Germline V lookup: CDR1 SGHNT, CDR2 YYREEE (reference sequence). This CDR3 has 15 residues. The CDR3 reads CASSDRDSYNSPLHF. CDR3 nucleotide sequence: TGTGCCAGCAGCGACAGGGACTCCTATAATTCACCCCTCCACTTT.

V and J are TRBV6-5 and TRBJ1-1; tentatively, D is TRBD1 (6 bases). Trimming cost V 5 bases and J 1 base, with 11 bases left between them. CDR1 is MNHEY and CDR2 is SVGAGI in the germline V gene. The CDR3 loop spans 14 amino acids. CDR3 nucleotide sequence: TGTGCCAGCAGTAGACAGGTGAGGAACACTGAAGCTTTCTTT. Translating gives CASSRQVRNTEAFF.

The V and J genes are TRBV18 and TRBJ2-7, with D perhaps matching TRBD1 (5 bases). Germline loops: CDR1 KGHSH, CDR2 LQKENI. The CDR3 consists of 15 residues. V was trimmed by 1 base and J by 3 bases, leaving 13 bases between them. CDR3 sequence reads: CASSPRTGRGYEQYF. The CDR3 DNA follows: TGTGCCAGCTCACCACGCACAGGAAGGGGCTACGAGCAGTACTTC.

This clone was observed a handful of times. The chain combines TRBV3-1 (or the pseudogene TRBV3-2) with TRBJ2-7; the match to TRBD2 covers 8 bases. This CDR3 spans 15 amino acids. V lost 1 base and J lost 2; bases outside the gene matches: 4. Germline loops: CDR1 LGHDT, CDR2 YNNKEL (reference sequence). CDR3 residues: CASSQGAGRAYEQYF. DNA for the CDR3: TGTGCCAGCAGCCAAGGAGCCGGGAGGGCCTACGAGCAGTACTTC.

V usage is TRBV9 and J usage is TRBJ2-7; possibly TRBD1 for D (6 bases). The germline V gene encodes CDR1 SGDLS and CDR2 YYNGEE. The CDR3 spans 15 residues. V lost 0 bases to trimming and J lost 1 base, with 11 bases between them. Written as DNA, the CDR3 is TGTGCCAGCAGCGTAGGACAGGATAATTCCTACGAGCAGTACTTC. This encodes CASSVGQDNSYEQYF. Supplemented by reference TRBV9 and TRBJ2-7, the full variable domain reads DSGVTQTPKHLITATGQRVTLRCSPRSGDLSVYWYQQSLDQGLQFLIQYYNGEERAKGNILERFSAQQFPDLHSELNLSSLELGDSALYFCASSVGQDNSYEQYFGPGTRLTVT.

The chain has TRBV12-3 or TRBV12-4 and TRBJ1-1, with D tentatively TRBD1 (6 bases). The CDR3 length is 13 residues. Deletions cut 5 bases from V and 4 bases from J, with 11 bases between. CDR3 protein: CASSPTGRTEAFF. The DNA of the CDR3 is TGTGCCAGCAGTCCAACAGGGCGCACTGAAGCTTTCTTT.

The V gene is TRBV28, the J gene TRBJ1-2; 10 bases are a match to TRBD1. The CDR3 spans 15 residues. The germline V gene has CDR1 MDHEN and CDR2 SYDVKM. V lost 7 bases, J lost 6 bases, and 11 bases stayed unmatched. The DNA of the CDR3 is TGTGCCAGCACCGTACGACAGGGGGCTATCCATGGCTACACCTTC. Translated, it gives CASTVRQGAIHGYTF.

The chain links TRBV13 to TRBJ2-1; 7 nucleotides match TRBD2. J lost 3 bases, V lost 1 base, and 6 bases had no gene match. Germline V gene data show CDR1 as PRHDT and CDR2 as FYEKMQ (reference sequence). The CDR3 totals 16 residues. The chain's CDR3 is CASSLEERGVYNEQFF. CDR3 in DNA: TGTGCCAGCAGCTTAGAGGAACGGGGGGTCTACAATGAGCAGTTCTTC.

The chain couples TRBV7-3 to TRBJ2-3; 10 positions agree with TRBD2. The CDR3 is 17 amino acids. Germline CDR1 and CDR2: SGHTA and FQGTGA. J gave up 1 base and V 3 bases, and 7 bases lay outside the gene matches. The CDR3: CASSFKREGLGTDTQYF. The CDR3 region has the DNA TGTGCCAGCAGCTTCAAGCGGGAGGGCCTAGGCACAGATACGCAGTATTTT.

V and J are TRBV18 and TRBJ1-4; D is perhaps TRBD1 (5 bases). Germline V gene sequence: CDR1 KGHSH, CDR2 LQKENI. The CDR3 extends over 14 amino acids. V shed 4 bases and J shed 4 bases, with 10 bases lying between them. The CDR3 nucleotides are TGTGCCAGCTCACTCGGGGGAGATAATGAAAAACTGTTTTTT. Translation: CASSLGGDNEKLFF.

The rearrangement uses TRBV28 and TRBJ2-7; the D gene is possibly TRBD2 (6 bases). The length of the CDR3 is 15 residues. Germline-derived CDR1 and CDR2 are MDHEN and SYDVKM. Deletions cut 3 bases from V and 2 bases from J, with 14 bases between. In DNA, the CDR3 is TGTGCCAGCAGTTTTCACGGGACTCAAACCTACGAGCAGTACTTC. Translated: CASSFHGTQTYEQYF.

The gene calls are TRBV3-1 (or the pseudogene TRBV3-2) and TRBJ1-1, with 8 bases that match TRBD1. CDR1 and CDR2 from the germline V gene are LGHDT and YNNKEL (reference sequence). The CDR3 has 13 amino acids. The V and J ends lost 4 bases and 4 bases, in that order; junction bases with no gene match: 2. The CDR3 is CASSPGQATEAFF. The CDR3 DNA reads as TGTGCCAGCAGCCCGGGACAGGCCACTGAAGCTTTCTTT.

The chain has TRBV3-1 (or the pseudogene TRBV3-2) and TRBJ2-7; the D gene is possibly TRBD1 (6 bases). The germline gives CDR1 LGHDT, CDR2 YNNKEL (reference sequence). V lost 0 bases, J lost 3 bases, and 18 bases lay in between. The CDR3 consists of 17 residues. The CDR3 protein is CASSQDLDRYGVYEQYF. CDR3 bases: TGTGCCAGCAGCCAAGATTTAGACAGGTATGGAGTCTACGAGCAGTACTTC.

This clone was seen more than once but under ten times. This chain uses TRBV11-2 with TRBJ1-5; D is possibly TRBD1 (6 bases). The ends were cut back, 5 bases at V and 3 bases at J, with 14 bases in the middle. Per the germline V gene, CDR1 is SGHAT and CDR2 is FQNNGV. This CDR3 has 15 amino acids. The CDR3 region has the DNA TGTGCCAGCAGCCCTTCGACAGGCTACAATCAGCCCCAGCATTTT. Translated, it gives CASSPSTGYNQPQHF.

The genes are TRBV4-1 and TRBJ2-7, with 9 bases matching TRBD2. This CDR3 has 17 residues. Germline V gives CDR1 MGHRA, CDR2 YSYEKL. V lost 0 bases to trimming and J lost 0 bases; unmatched junction nucleotides: 6. CDR3: CASSQEGSGGSSYEQYF. In DNA, the CDR3 is TGCGCCAGCAGCCAAGAGGGAAGCGGGGGGAGCTCCTACGAGCAGTACTTC.

The chain employs TRBV6-1 and TRBJ1-1; maybe TRBD1 (6 bases). The CDR3 is made up of 14 amino acids. Looked up from germline, CDR1 is MNHNS and CDR2 is SASEGT. V gave up 2 bases and J gave up 4 bases, with 11 bases separating them. The CDR3 is CASSEFRQVTEAFF. CDR3 bases: TGTGCCAGCAGTGAATTCCGACAGGTCACTGAAGCTTTCTTT.